Presented here are 5 T cell receptor beta chains from one specimen sequenced in a study of cytomegalovirus exposure and HLA in healthy donors. Primers for the PCR totalled 60 Vbeta and 13 Jbeta. Profiling relied on immunoSEQ multiplex PCR, and the TCRdb table lists in-frame clones only, not all of them. In all, the sample yields about 91,000 clones. Sequencing used PBMCs. Every receptor here comes from a woman aged 25 to 39 in good health and CMV-seronegative.

This chain joins TRBV5-5 and TRBJ2-2; 8 bases map to TRBD1. This CDR3 contains 15 residues. Germline trimming cut 2 bases from V and 3 bases from J; bases unmatched to any gene: 3. Germline CDR1 and CDR2: SGHKS and YYEKEE (reference sequence). CDR3 DNA: TGTGCCAGCAGCTTAATCAGGGGGCACACCGGGGAGCTGTTTTTT. Encoded protein: CASSLIRGHTGELFF.

The V gene is TRBV5-1, the J gene TRBJ2-3; D may be TRBD2 (5 bases). This CDR3 region has 14 residues. Trimming pared 0 bases from V and 6 bases from J, leaving 11 bases between. Germline CDR1 and CDR2: SGHRS and YFSETQ. In nucleotides, the CDR3 is TGCGCCAGCAGCTTGGAATCGGGAACGGATACGCAGTATTTT. Translation gives CASSLESGTDTQYF.

The chain carries TRBV4-1 and TRBJ1-2, with 7 nucleotides matching TRBD1. The CDR3 has 15 residues. After removal of 0 bases from V and 2 bases from J, the junction contained 3 bases not matched to a gene. CDR1 is MGHRA and CDR2 is YSYEKL in the germline V gene. CDR3 amino acids: CASSQDGQENYGYTF. In nucleotides, the CDR3 is TGCGCCAGCAGCCAAGACGGACAGGAGAACTATGGCTACACCTTC.

The chain links TRBV27 to TRBJ1-5; D may be TRBD1 (5 bases). CDR3 length: 14 amino acids. CDR1 MNHEY and CDR2 SMNVEV come from the germline V gene (reference sequence). The germline V and J ends were trimmed by 1 base and 3 bases, with 7 bases remaining between them. The CDR3 bases are TGTGCCAGCAGTTTATTGGGGCACAATCAGCCCCAGCATTTT. Translation gives CASSLLGHNQPQHF.

V gene TRBV28 combines with J gene TRBJ2-7; 8 bases align to TRBD1. CDR3 length equals 18 residues. Trimming removed 7 bases from V and 5 bases from J; junction bases left unmatched: 22. Germline V lookup: CDR1 MDHEN, CDR2 SYDVKM. The CDR3 sequence is CASTLSPGGASSKDEQYF. DNA for the CDR3: TGTGCCAGCACCCTTAGCCCAGGGGGCGCGTCGAGTAAGGACGAGCAGTACTTC.